The 17 T cell receptor beta chains given below trace back to one sample, sequenced in a study of blood T cells in healthy people across ages. For the second PCR, which ran for about 7 to 11 cycles, a sample-barcoded 5' primer and a J-beta primer mix were used. TCRdb independently ran MiXCR on the 5' RACE reads; one entry per CDR3 protein. The sample yields some 940,000 distinct CDR3 sequences, 29% seen once. The same sample was also used in a study of T cells of mothers and their children.

Sample: blood. Receptors were obtained from a woman aged 40 to 50 in good health.

This clonotype appeared a few times. The chain combines TRBV7-3 with TRBJ2-2, with D perhaps matching TRBD1 (6 bases). The CDR3 runs to 14 residues. Germline V gene lookup returns CDR1 SGHTA and CDR2 FQGTGA. The V end lost 2 bases, the J end lost 4 bases, and 8 bases lay between the germline ends. The CDR3 nucleotides are TGTGCCAGCAGCTTAGAACAGGGCACCGGGGAGCTGTTTTTT. Translation gives CASSLEQGTGELFF.

This clonotype was recorded at least ten times. The chain uses TRBV3-1 and TRBJ2-7, with D perhaps TRBD2 (5 bases). Germline CDR1 and CDR2: LGHDT and YNNKEL (reference sequence). CDR3 length equals 14 residues. V was pared by 3 bases and J by 4 bases, with 13 bases between. The CDR3 nucleotides are TGTGCCAGCAGCCACGCGAGGGTTCGATACGAGCAGTACTTC. This codes for CASSHARVRYEQYF.

This clonotype was detected many times. The V gene is TRBV12-3 or TRBV12-4, the J gene TRBJ2-7; D not certain. This CDR3 is 13 amino acids long. V shed 5 bases and J shed 2 bases, with 10 bases lying between them. CDR3 sequence reads: CASSPRTPYEQYF. The CDR3 region has the DNA TGTGCCAGCAGTCCAAGAACACCCTACGAGCAGTACTTC.

This clonotype was seen a handful of times. The chain links TRBV12-3 or TRBV12-4 to TRBJ1-2; D is unresolved. The CDR3 runs 12 residues. V lost 0 bases, J lost 7 bases, and 6 bases lay in between. CDR3 sequence: CASSLADRGYTF. Here the CDR3 DNA reads TGTGCCAGCAGTTTAGCGGACCGTGGCTACACCTTC.

To note about this clonotype: A much more abundant neighbour one base away suggests this may be a read error. This chain's CDR3 is CASSVGDKAYEQFF. The DNA of the CDR3 is TGTGCCAGCAGCGTCGGAGACAAAGCCTACGAGCAGTTCTTC. V gene TRBV9 combines with J gene TRBJ2-1; D is unresolved. This CDR3 is built from 14 residues. Germline V CDR1 and CDR2: SGDLS, YYNGEE. V was shortened by 2 bases and J by 10 bases, with 16 bases between the two germline ends.

The CDR3 DNA reads as TGTGCCAGCAAGGCGGGAGAATACAATGAGCAGTACTTC. This translates into CASKAGEYNEQYF. The chain employs TRBV9 and TRBJ2-5, with TRBD2 identical over 7 bases. Trimming at V came to 6 bases and at J to 11 bases, leaving 13 bases not matched to a gene. Germline V gene lookup returns CDR1 SGDLS and CDR2 YYNGEE. The CDR3 consists of 13 residues.

The gene calls are TRBV18 and TRBJ1-1; D unresolved. Germline CDR1 reads KGHSH; CDR2 reads LQKENI. The V gene lost 2 bases and the J gene lost 1 base, with 14 bases spanning the gap. This CDR3 is built from 16 residues. The CDR3 loop is CASSPSIEARNTEAFF. The CDR3 DNA is TGTGCCAGCTCACCAAGTATTGAAGCCCGGAACACTGAAGCTTTCTTT.

This clonotype was picked up a small number of times. The chain joins TRBV6-1 to TRBJ2-3, with TRBD2 matching over 7 bases. Germline CDR1 is MNHNS and CDR2 is SASEGT. There are 15 residues in the CDR3. Germline trimming cut 2 bases from V and 4 bases from J; bases unmatched to any gene: 6. The CDR3 is CASSEWAGEPDTQYF. DNA for the CDR3: TGTGCCAGCAGTGAATGGGCGGGGGAGCCAGATACGCAGTATTTT.

With respect to this clonotype: This may stem from a read error, because a much larger clone lies one nucleotide away. V and J are TRBV19 and TRBJ1-2; no clear D gene. V was trimmed by 3 bases and J by 1 base, leaving 12 bases between them. Germline CDR1 reads LNHDA; CDR2 reads SQIVND (reference sequence). The CDR3 sequence is 15 residues long. Here the CDR3 reads CASSIGRRINYGYTF. The CDR3 DNA follows: TGTGCCAGTAGTATCGGACGCCGGATTAACTATGGCTACACCTTC.

Written as DNA, the CDR3 is TGTGCCAGCAGCTTAAATGGGGGCGGGAGCGGTTCACCCCTCCACTTT. Amino acid sequence: CASSLNGGGSGSPLHF. The chain uses TRBV7-2 and TRBJ1-6; TRBD1 is a possible D gene (6 bases). V lost 2 bases to trimming and J lost 9 bases, with 17 bases between them. There are 16 residues in the CDR3. Germline loops: CDR1 SGHTA, CDR2 FQGNSA.

V gene TRBV7-9 combines with J gene TRBJ2-2; D gene uncertain. The ends were cut back, 2 bases at V and 3 bases at J, with 7 bases in the middle. The CDR3 covers 14 residues. Germline CDR1 is SEHNR and CDR2 is FQNEAQ (reference sequence). The CDR3 DNA reads as TGTGCCAGCAGCTTATCCCGGGACACCGGGGAGCTGTTTTTT. This codes for CASSLSRDTGELFF.

The chain combines TRBV7-3 with TRBJ2-1; D is ambiguous. Germline-derived CDR1 and CDR2 are SGHTA and FQGTGA. This CDR3 region has 13 residues. Trimming cost V 4 bases and J 6 bases, with 10 bases left between them. CDR3 region: CASSSSKSNEQFF. The CDR3 DNA reads TGTGCCAGCAGCTCTTCGAAGTCCAATGAGCAGTTCTTC.

Ten or more counts support this clonotype. This rearrangement joins TRBV4-2 to TRBJ2-3; 12 positions match TRBD2. This CDR3 contains 16 residues. V lost 1 base and J lost 4; bases outside the gene matches: 3. Germline-derived CDR1 and CDR2 are LGHNA and YNFKEQ. The CDR3 DNA reads TGTGCCAGCAGCCAAGGACTAGCGGGAGTTTCAGATACGCAGTATTTT. It codes for CASSQGLAGVSDTQYF.

Remarks on this clonotype: This clone may be a read error of a much larger clone one base away. The gene calls are TRBV29-1 and TRBJ2-1; TRBD1 is a possible D gene (6 bases). The DNA end lines up better with TRBJ2-7; the J call may be wrong. Germline CDR1 SQVTM, CDR2 ANQGSEA. The CDR3 spans 13 residues. The CDR3 DNA reads TGCAGCGGACGGCAAGGGGGTTCCAATGAGCAGTACTTC. Translating gives CSGRQGGSNEQYF.

In this sample, this clonotype turned up once. One end of the junction varies from germline; a read error may be responsible. This sequence joins TRBV5-1 and TRBJ2-1; 9 bases match TRBD2. The germline V gene has CDR1 SGHRS and CDR2 YFSETQ. The CDR3 consists of 14 residues. The chain's CDR3 is CATRTSGSYNEQCF. The DNA for the CDR3 is TGCGCCACCCGAACTAGCGGGTCCTACAATGAGCAGTGCTTC.

This chain links TRBV19 with TRBJ2-7; TRBD1 agrees at 7 bases. The trim removed 3 bases at V and 4 bases at J, leaving 9 bases unmatched. The CDR3 runs to 15 residues. From germline, CDR1 is LNHDA and CDR2 SQIVND (reference sequence). CDR3: CASSISTGVWYEQYF. The CDR3 DNA follows: TGTGCCAGTAGTATCTCCACAGGGGTGTGGTACGAGCAGTACTTC.

This clonotype was detected many times. The genes are TRBV27 and TRBJ2-7; D might be TRBD1 (6 bases). Looked up from germline, CDR1 is MNHEY and CDR2 is SMNVEV (reference sequence). V dropped 5 bases and J dropped 2 bases, with 22 bases sitting between them. The CDR3 runs 17 residues. CDR3 sequence reads: CASSLNPRRGQAYEQYF. CDR3 nucleotides: TGTGCCAGCAGTCTCAACCCTCGCCGGGGACAAGCCTACGAGCAGTACTTC.